These T cell receptor beta chains were read from a single sample in a study of cytomegalovirus exposure and HLA in healthy donors. Data came from immunoSEQ multiplex PCR; TCRdb stores just in-frame clones and leaves some out. The sample has 55,000 to 80,000 clones, more than 70% seen once. Specimen: PBMCs. Receptors originate from a man in his fifties in good health and CMV-seropositive. Both conserved end residues are part of each CDR3. A D gene is named only where the DNA matches it firmly. Rows give clone size only sometimes, using once, few, many, or a class for an expanded clone.

.,TRBD1,14,TRBV2,TRBJ2-7,CASSVWQGADEQYF,TGTGCCAGCAGTGTCTGGCAGGGGGCCGACGAGCAGTACTTC
.,.,17,TRBV10-1,TRBJ2-6,CASSDNRNPSGANVLTF,TGCGCCAGCAGTGATAACAGGAATCCCTCTGGGGCCAACGTCCTGACTTTC
once,.,16,TRBV7-9,TRBJ2-3,CASSVGPPGAADTQYF,TGTGCCAGCAGCGTAGGCCCGCCAGGGGCGGCAGATACGCAGTATTTT
.,TRBD1,15,TRBV30,TRBJ1-5,CAWSVQGGKNQPQHF,TGTGCCTGGAGTGTACAGGGGGGGAAAAATCAGCCCCAGCATTTT
.,.,14,TRBV21-1,TRBJ2-5,CASIERRFQETQYF,TGTGCCAGCATCGAGCGCCGGTTTCAAGAGACCCAGTACTTC
few,.,14,TRBV4-3,TRBJ2-5,CASSQDSRGQTQYF,TGCGCCAGCAGCCAAGATAGTAGAGGGCAGACCCAGTACTTC
.,TRBD1,19,TRBV7-8,TRBJ2-3,CASSWARGRGGRGTDTQYF,TGTGCCAGCAGCTGGGCTAGGGGTAGAGGGGGCAGGGGCACAGATACGCAGTATTTT
once,TRBD2,17,TRBV6-1,TRBJ2-7,CASSATSGAADAYEQYF,TGTGCCAGCAGTGCGACTAGCGGGGCAGCGGACGCCTACGAGCAGTACTTC
.,.,14,TRBV6-1,TRBJ1-5,CASSELDIHEPQHF,TGTGCCAGCAGTGAATTGGACATTCACGAGCCCCAGCATTTT
.,.,15,TRBV19,TRBJ2-4,CASSSLSGEGYIQYF,TGTGCCAGTTCCTCTTTGTCAGGGGAGGGTTACATTCAGTACTTC
.,TRBD1,14,TRBV29-1,TRBJ2-7,CSVKTGGETYEQYF,TGCAGCGTGAAAACAGGGGGCGAGACCTACGAGCAGTACTTC
.,.,11,TRBV6-5,TRBJ2-1,CASSTPNEQFF,TGTGCCAGCAGTACTCCCAATGAGCAGTTCTTC
.,.,12,TRBV4-1,TRBJ2-7,CASSQDLSEQYF,TGCGCCAGCAGCCAAGATCTGTCCGAGCAGTACTTC
.,.,13,TRBV28,TRBJ2-5,CASRRQLQETQYF,TGTGCCAGCAGACGACAGCTGCAAGAGACCCAGTACTTC